This T cell receptor (beta chain) came from a study of shared clonotypes between healthy human individuals. Study-level results: Across a handful of donors, naive CD4 shared roughly 5%, naive CD8 over 3%, memory CD4 about 2.4%, memory CD8 0.4% to 0.5%.

CDR1 and CDR2 from the germline V gene are MDHEN and SYDVKM. The CDR3 runs 17 residues. Between the trimmed V and J ends, which lost 3 bases and 11 bases, there was a span of 26 bases. Sequenced by immunoSEQ multiplex PCR; TCRdb stores in-frame clones only, minus some. The sample carries about a million clones, 77% recorded once. This clone turned up a few times. Antigen: not known. The origin of this receptor is a young man in good health. Some clones in this sample may be carry-over from other donors' samples. This sequence joins TRBV28 and TRBJ2-1, with D tentatively TRBD2 (6 bases). Sequencing was carried out using memory CD4+ T cells from PBMCs. The subset: CD45RA-negative fraction. CDR3 protein: CASSFGPRNPAAGKQFF. The CDR3 DNA follows: TGTGCCAGCAGTTTTGGGCCCCGCAACCCCGCGGCGGGGAAGCAGTTCTTC.